This is a list of T cell receptor beta chains from one sample in a study of CD8+CD57+ T cells in acquired aplastic anemia. TCRdb processed the reads anew with MiXCR; each CDR3 protein has one entry. The sample lists approximately 170,000 distinct CDR3 sequences; approximately 60% were seen once. The sample was sorted CD4+, CD8+, or CD8+CD57+ T cells (not recorded which) from PBMCs. The receptors here all came from a human donor in good health. Both conserved end residues are part of each CDR3. The D gene is left open where the match is weak.

d_call: TRBD2; v_call: TRBV29-1; j_call: TRBJ2-1; cdr3_aa: CSVVRTSGNNEQFF
d_call: TRBD2; v_call: TRBV9; j_call: TRBJ2-7; cdr3_aa: CASSVGSGSSNEQYF
d_call: TRBD1; v_call: TRBV7-2; j_call: TRBJ1-5; cdr3_aa: CASSTWTGVGSNQPQHF
d_call: TRBD1; v_call: TRBV10-2; j_call: TRBJ1-6; cdr3_aa: CASLGQGGSPLHF
d_call: -; v_call: TRBV9; j_call: TRBJ1-1; cdr3_aa: CASSLGGEGAFF
d_call: TRBD1; v_call: TRBV2; j_call: TRBJ2-5; cdr3_aa: CASRPTGEETQYF
d_call: -; v_call: TRBV7-7; j_call: TRBJ2-1; cdr3_aa: CASSPLYFCATSDYYNEQFF
d_call: TRBD2; v_call: TRBV12-3/TRBV12-4; j_call: TRBJ2-1; cdr3_aa: CASSSPLLAGGGNEQFF
d_call: TRBD1; v_call: TRBV12-3/TRBV12-4; j_call: TRBJ1-6; cdr3_aa: CASSPGQVNSPLHF
d_call: TRBD2; v_call: TRBV19; j_call: -; cdr3_aa: CASSITSGSLQETQYF
d_call: -; v_call: TRBV9; j_call: TRBJ2-7; cdr3_aa: CASSSEASDSPYF
d_call: -; v_call: TRBV7-2; j_call: TRBJ1-3; cdr3_aa: CASSLGPGTIYF
d_call: TRBD2; v_call: TRBV20-1; j_call: TRBJ2-7; cdr3_aa: CSAFMTSGLYEQYF
d_call: -; v_call: TRBV20-1; j_call: TRBJ2-7; cdr3_aa: CSARDKAYEQYF
d_call: TRBD1; v_call: TRBV7-9; j_call: TRBJ2-7; cdr3_aa: CASSSQSGQGSYEQYF
d_call: -; v_call: TRBV9; j_call: TRBJ2-7; cdr3_aa: CASSGGFKDEQYF
d_call: TRBD1; v_call: TRBV7-9; j_call: TRBJ1-1; cdr3_aa: CASSFPLGQARNTEAFF
d_call: TRBD1; v_call: TRBV24-1; j_call: TRBJ2-1; cdr3_aa: CATSDPGGTNEQFF
d_call: -; v_call: TRBV9; j_call: TRBJ1-2; cdr3_aa: CASSLALFIEGYTF
d_call: -; v_call: TRBV29-1; j_call: TRBJ2-3; cdr3_aa: CSVLLQMATDTQYF
d_call: TRBD1; v_call: TRBV5-1; j_call: TRBJ2-7; cdr3_aa: CASSHRDRGYEQYF
d_call: -; v_call: TRBV12-3/TRBV12-4; j_call: TRBJ2-1; cdr3_aa: CASSSRGNEQFF
d_call: -; v_call: TRBV2; j_call: TRBJ2-7; cdr3_aa: CASTAGTYEQYF
d_call: -; v_call: TRBV12-3/TRBV12-4; j_call: TRBJ1-1; cdr3_aa: CASRHGGANTEAFF
d_call: -; v_call: TRBV20-1; j_call: TRBJ1-2; cdr3_aa: CSATGFRGYTF
d_call: TRBD2; v_call: TRBV7-9; j_call: TRBJ2-1; cdr3_aa: CASSLGGTTHNEQFF
d_call: -; v_call: TRBV7-2; j_call: TRBJ2-1; cdr3_aa: CASSLTRESYNEQFF
d_call: TRBD2; v_call: TRBV7-2; j_call: TRBJ2-3; cdr3_aa: CASTTRGGLVDTQYF
d_call: -; v_call: TRBV9; j_call: TRBJ1-5; cdr3_aa: CASSGATGNQPQHF
d_call: TRBD1; v_call: TRBV4-1; j_call: TRBJ2-7; cdr3_aa: CASSQEGQGGGEQYF
d_call: -; v_call: TRBV19; j_call: TRBJ1-1; cdr3_aa: CASSIDPGTEAFF
d_call: TRBD1; v_call: TRBV12-3/TRBV12-4; j_call: TRBJ2-1; cdr3_aa: CASSDTGGRNEQFF
d_call: TRBD1; v_call: TRBV7-9; j_call: TRBJ2-7; cdr3_aa: CASSLVFGTEGEQYF
d_call: TRBD1; v_call: TRBV12-5; j_call: TRBJ2-5; cdr3_aa: CASGLVGGGPQYF
d_call: -; v_call: TRBV20-1; j_call: TRBJ1-4; cdr3_aa: CSARDTGVNEKLFF
d_call: TRBD2; v_call: TRBV29-1; j_call: TRBJ2-5; cdr3_aa: CSLGRGVETQYF
d_call: -; v_call: TRBV13; j_call: TRBJ2-7; cdr3_aa: CASRYDRYYEQYF
d_call: -; v_call: TRBV10-3; j_call: TRBJ2-1; cdr3_aa: CAISESRGGSYNEQFF
d_call: -; v_call: TRBV12-3/TRBV12-4; j_call: TRBJ2-2; cdr3_aa: CASSLGGPTGELFF
d_call: TRBD2; v_call: TRBV7-2; j_call: TRBJ2-7; cdr3_aa: CASSLSAGGPHFYEQYF
d_call: -; v_call: TRBV10-3; j_call: TRBJ1-3; cdr3_aa: CAIKEGSGNTIYF
d_call: TRBD2; v_call: TRBV20-1; j_call: TRBJ2-3; cdr3_aa: CSASRVAGGEDTQYF
d_call: TRBD2; v_call: TRBV29-1; j_call: TRBJ2-1; cdr3_aa: CSERRGASGYNEQFF
d_call: -; v_call: TRBV28; j_call: TRBJ2-3; cdr3_aa: CASSLSEDSSTDTQYF
d_call: -; v_call: TRBV10-1; j_call: TRBJ1-1; cdr3_aa: CASSETSQRTEAFF
d_call: -; v_call: TRBV24-1; j_call: TRBJ1-2; cdr3_aa: CATSDPPRTAYTF
d_call: -; v_call: TRBV20-1; j_call: TRBJ2-7; cdr3_aa: CSAPDGYEQYF
d_call: -; v_call: TRBV15; j_call: TRBJ2-7; cdr3_aa: CATSRAGREQYF
d_call: -; v_call: TRBV7-9; j_call: TRBJ2-5; cdr3_aa: CASSGGETQYF
d_call: TRBD1; v_call: TRBV24-1; j_call: TRBJ1-2; cdr3_aa: CATSARGQGTYGYTF
d_call: -; v_call: TRBV4-1; j_call: TRBJ2-7; cdr3_aa: CASSHYTAGSYEQYF
d_call: -; v_call: TRBV6-6; j_call: TRBJ2-7; cdr3_aa: CASSQDFYEQYF
d_call: -; v_call: TRBV18; j_call: TRBJ2-7; cdr3_aa: CASSPPNAYEQYF
d_call: -; v_call: TRBV27; j_call: TRBJ2-1; cdr3_aa: CASSSQAQGHSYNEQFF
d_call: TRBD2; v_call: TRBV28; j_call: TRBJ2-3; cdr3_aa: CASSLTAGAVGTDTQYF
d_call: TRBD1; v_call: TRBV19; j_call: TRBJ2-7; cdr3_aa: CARDWTGITYEQYF
d_call: TRBD1; v_call: TRBV6-2/TRBV6-3; j_call: TRBJ2-1; cdr3_aa: CVSLGTGIYNEQFF